This TCR beta chain derives from a study of T cell responses to AZD1222 COVID-19 vaccine. The repertoire was sequenced with immunoSEQ multiplex PCR; TCRdb's copy has only in-frame clones and lacks some. The repertoire includes about 99,000 clones, around nine tenths of them detected once, and approximately 2.9% sits in the top ten. V was clipped by 2 bases and J by 5 bases; unmatched bases: 2. This CDR3 is 14 amino acids long. Per the germline V gene, CDR1 is SGHRS and CDR2 is YFSETQ. With regard to this clone: Its matching antigen is unknown.

Study results and caveats: Among the donors, most were white British and more were female, and clonal diversity was possibly underestimated. Repertoire samples came only from after the peak T cell response. Regions 160-218 and 743-854 dominated among vaccine-associated CD4 TCRs spanning spike.

This clonotype was sampled from an adult in good health. The source was peripheral blood, collected on day 0 of AZD1222 vaccination. The chain links TRBV5-1 to TRBJ1-2; 11 bases are shared with TRBD1. The CDR3: CASSFGTGGYGYTF. The CDR3 coding sequence is TGCGCCAGCAGCTTTGGGACAGGGGGTTATGGCTACACCTTC.